These 17 T cell receptor beta chains came from one sample sequenced in a study of identical twins (dated by TCRdb to about 2016). Libraries were built with 5' RACE. Sequenced using an Illumina HiSeq 2000. TCRdb handled the public reads itself, with Q25 trimming in fastp and clone calling in MiXCR, and kept productive beta chains. Here each entry gathers all rows of one CDR3 protein and keeps the most common genes and DNA. The sample data list over 550,000 distinct CDR3 sequences, and less than 9% of these were observed just once. The ten most abundant clones make up about 1.6% of the sample. The data also belong to a second study, concerning yellow fever vaccine responses in identical twins.

The sequencing sample was made of PBMCs. Receptor source: a young woman in good health.

The rearrangement uses TRBV6-1 and TRBJ1-2; D call uncertain. Germline V gives CDR1 MNHNS, CDR2 SASEGT. Trimming cost V 2 bases and J 6 bases, with 10 bases left between them. The CDR3 consists of 13 residues. CDR3 nucleotide sequence: TGTGCCAGCAGTGAACTGGACGGGGATGGCTACACCTTC. It codes for CASSELDGDGYTF.

The V call is TRBV3-1, the J call TRBJ2-1; 8 positions agree with TRBD2. CDR3 size: 16 residues. Germline V gene sequence: CDR1 LGHDT, CDR2 YNNKEL (reference sequence). Losses at the gene ends were 4 bases for V and 5 bases for J; bases not matched to a gene: 10. CDR3 coding DNA: TGTGCCAGCAGCCCCGGGACTAGGAGTTTTCACAATGAGCAGTTCTTC. It is translated as CASSPGTRSFHNEQFF.

The V and J genes are TRBV11-2 and TRBJ2-3; 11 nucleotides line up with TRBD2. This CDR3 region has 21 residues. V was clipped by 5 bases and J by 5 bases; unmatched bases: 24. Germline CDR1 SGHAT, CDR2 FQNNGV. The CDR3 sequence: CASSLTSKSPPTSGKLDTQYF. CDR3 coding DNA: TGTGCCAGCAGCCTGACCTCAAAATCCCCTCCGACTAGCGGGAAGTTAGATACGCAGTATTTT.

This rearrangement joins TRBV7-8 to TRBJ2-1; 7 bases fit TRBD2. J lost 9 bases, V lost 0 bases, and 11 bases had no gene match. CDR1 and CDR2 from the germline V gene are SGHVS and FQNEAQ. CDR3 length equals 16 residues. The CDR3 region has the DNA TGTGCCAGCAGCTTAGCAGGGCGGGAGAACCGCGGTGAGCAGTTCTTC. The encoded protein is CASSLAGRENRGEQFF.

V and J are TRBV20-1 and TRBJ2-3; 7 bases are a match to TRBD1. After removal of 4 bases from V and 1 base from J, the junction contained 5 bases not matched to a gene. CDR1 and CDR2 from the germline V gene are DFQATT and SNEGSKA (reference sequence). This CDR3 contains 14 residues. The CDR3 nucleotides are TGCAGTGCTAAAAGAGGGACAGGCACAGATACGCAGTATTTT. As protein: CSAKRGTGTDTQYF.

This clonotype was counted between two and nine times. This sequence joins TRBV12-3 or TRBV12-4 and TRBJ2-5, with 7 bases lining up with TRBD1. This CDR3 comprises 15 residues. V trimming: 5 bases; J trimming: 5 bases; junction bases outside the gene matches: 11. The CDR3 bases are TGTGCCAGCAGTGGGGGACAGCCCGGACGGGAGACCCAGTACTTC. It is translated as CASSGGQPGRETQYF.

This clonotype was counted a few times. V gene TRBV12-3 or TRBV12-4 combines with J gene TRBJ2-2; 7 bases agree with TRBD1. This CDR3 spans 14 amino acids. V gave up 3 bases and J gave up 4 bases; unmatched junction bases: 2. This chain's CDR3 is CASSFRGPTGELFF. The CDR3 region has the DNA TGTGCCAGCAGTTTTAGGGGGCCCACCGGGGAGCTGTTTTTT.

V is TRBV27 and J is TRBJ1-1, with 11 bases matching TRBD1. Germline CDR1 MNHEY, CDR2 SMNVEV (reference sequence). Losses at the gene ends were 2 bases for V and 10 bases for J; bases not matched to a gene: 9. The CDR3 extends over 15 amino acids. The CDR3 nucleotides read TGTGCCAGCAGTTTAGGGGGACAGGGGGGTTATGGAGCTTTCTTT. This codes for CASSLGGQGGYGAFF.

The chain joins TRBV20-1 to TRBJ2-2; 9 nucleotides line up with TRBD1. Germline V CDR1 and CDR2: DFQATT, SNEGSKA (reference sequence). The CDR3 totals 16 residues. Losses at the gene ends were 6 bases for V and 4 bases for J; bases not matched to a gene: 12. The CDR3 protein is CSAHATGGLGTGELFF. The CDR3 bases are TGCAGTGCCCACGCGACAGGGGGTCTCGGCACCGGGGAGCTGTTTTTT.

The rearrangement joins TRBV18 to TRBJ1-4, with unresolved D. The ends were cut back, 3 bases at V and 8 bases at J, with 22 bases in the middle. CDR3 length equals 17 residues. The V gene's germline CDR1 is KGHSH and CDR2 LQKENI. The CDR3 DNA sequence: TGTGCCAGCTCACCGAGTACGAGAGCTCCAATCCAGGAAAAACTGTTTTTT. This sequence encodes CASSPSTRAPIQEKLFF.

This clonotype was found many times. The chain recombines TRBV12-3 or TRBV12-4 with TRBJ2-7, with no clear D. The germline V and J ends were trimmed by 3 bases and 0 bases, with 9 bases remaining between them. This CDR3 is built from 14 residues. The DNA for the CDR3 is TGTGCCAGCAGTTTTTCCCGTAGCTCCTACGAGCAGTACTTC. Protein product: CASSFSRSSYEQYF.

This chain connects TRBV28 to TRBJ2-2; D uncertain. V lost 7 bases and J lost 7, with 16 bases in between. Per the germline V gene, CDR1 is MDHEN and CDR2 is SYDVKM. The CDR3 is 14 amino acids. CDR3 DNA sequence: TGTGCCAGCATATATCGGCCGGACGGCGGGGAGCTGTTTTTT. It is translated as CASIYRPDGGELFF.

CDR3 sequence: CASSLLSGTGYNEQFF. In DNA form, the CDR3 reads TGTGCCAGCAGCTTATTATCTGGGACAGGGTACAATGAGCAGTTCTTC. This chain uses TRBV7-9 with TRBJ2-1, with TRBD1 matching 9 bases. V lost 2 bases to trimming and J lost 4 bases; unmatched junction nucleotides: 6. CDR3 length equals 16 residues. Germline V gene data show CDR1 as SEHNR and CDR2 as FQNEAQ (reference sequence).

The chain recombines TRBV7-2 with TRBJ2-7; TRBD1 aligns across 10 bases. The CDR3 is 15 amino acids. Trimming cost V 2 bases and J 5 bases; bases outside gene matches: 6. The germline gives CDR1 SGHTA, CDR2 FQGNSA. CDR3 in amino acids: CASSLFRDRGNEQYF. In DNA, the CDR3 is TGTGCCAGCAGCTTATTCCGGGACAGGGGAAACGAGCAGTACTTC.

This clonotype was observed a few times. The chain employs TRBV7-3 and TRBJ2-2; D unresolved. Germline assignment: CDR1 SGHTA and CDR2 FQGTGA. V was trimmed by 5 bases and J by 2 bases, leaving 15 bases between them. CDR3 length: 16 residues. The DNA for the CDR3 is TGTGCCAGCAGCCCCTCCGGTGCTATCAACACCGGGGAGCTGTTTTTT. Its translation is CASSPSGAINTGELFF.

There are many counts of this clonotype. The chain has TRBV11-2 and TRBJ2-5, with TRBD1 matching over 10 bases. After removal of 8 bases from V and 3 bases from J, the junction contained 3 bases not matched to a gene. The V gene's germline CDR1 is SGHAT and CDR2 FQNNGV. The CDR3 extends over 13 amino acids. The CDR3 loop is CASGTGAKETQYF. The CDR3 nucleotides are TGTGCCAGCGGGACAGGGGCCAAAGAGACCCAGTACTTC.

This chain links TRBV11-2 with TRBJ2-2, with 9 bases that match TRBD1. The V gene end was trimmed by 5 bases and the J gene end by 4 bases; junction bases not matched to a gene: 5. Germline values: CDR1 SGHAT, CDR2 FQNNGV. The CDR3 runs 15 residues. CDR3 nucleotide sequence: TGTGCCAGCAGCCCACAGGGGGCGCGCACCGGGGAGCTGTTTTTT. Protein: CASSPQGARTGELFF.